This T cell receptor (beta chain) was obtained from a study of T-cell memory formation after mild COVID-19. Study background: TCR clusters were largely donor specific.

Amplification by 5'RACE using constant-segment primers produced TCR alpha and TCR beta cDNA libraries that carried sample barcodes and UMIs. TCRdb reprocessed the 5' RACE reads with MiXCR, giving one entry per CDR3 protein. The sample includes 400,000 to 500,000 distinct CDR3 sequences, roughly 17% seen only once; the top ten take 20% to 25%. A note on this clonotype: The antigen remains undetermined.

Study findings and constraints: Clones shrinking between day 15 and 85 showed a balanced CD4/CD8 split, and those that grew later tilted toward CD4+. The study found contracting CD4+ clones mainly in CM and EM and contracting CD8+ clones in EMRA.

The CDR3 loop spans 14 amino acids. V lost 6 bases, J lost 4 bases, and 15 bases lay in between. Germline CDR1 and CDR2: MNHEY and SVGAGI. The sample comprised PBMCs or a T cell subset sorted from them (not recorded which). This chain connects TRBV6-5 to TRBJ2-5; D unresolved. The clonotype comes from a young man who had mild COVID-19 (a few samples of this study predate the infection). Cell type and time point are not known. CDR3 amino acids: CASRRQSLTETQYF. In DNA, the CDR3 is TGTGCCAGCAGGAGGCAGAGTCTTACAGAGACCCAGTACTTC.